One sample yielded the 31 T cell receptor beta chains listed below, sequenced in a study of spatial heterogeneity in lung cancer. The study, taken as a whole, reports: Counts of expanded alpha and beta TCRs within tumors tracked the tumor nonsynonymous mutation count.

These receptors lack a known antigen. Time point indicated: sample taken at primary tumor resection. TCRdb used MiXCR to reprocess the 5' RACE reads, holding one entry per CDR3 protein. This sample has about 22,000 distinct CDR3 sequences, with roughly 10% found just once. The specimen comprised lung tumor tissue, sampled at surgery. Receptors originate from a male donor with early-stage non-small cell lung cancer.

In this sample, this clonotype turned up a few times. The rearrangement uses TRBV29-1 and TRBJ1-1, with 9 positions matching TRBD1. Germline lookup yields CDR1 SQVTM and CDR2 ANQGSEA. The V and J ends lost 5 bases and 5 bases, in that order; junction bases with no gene match: 21. The CDR3 is made up of 18 amino acids. CDR3 nucleotide sequence: TGCAGCGTTAGGGACAGGGTCCACAGGGCCATCAGTTTGACTGAAGCTTTCTTT. Amino acid sequence: CSVRDRVHRAISLTEAFF.

This clonotype was seen ten or more times. CDR3 loop: CASSAQAGGLEQYF. The CDR3 DNA follows: TGTGCCAGCAGTGCGCAAGCGGGAGGTCTCGAGCAGTACTTC. The chain recombines TRBV6-2 or TRBV6-3 with TRBJ2-7; the match to TRBD2 covers 9 bases. The CDR3 length is 14 residues. Trimming removed 5 bases from V and 6 bases from J; junction bases left unmatched: 8. Looked up from germline, CDR1 is MNHEY and CDR2 is SVGEGT.

This clonotype showed up many times. Written as DNA, the CDR3 is TGTGCCAGCAGTTTAGGCAGGGCGAACACTGAAGCTTTCTTT. It is translated as CASSLGRANTEAFF. The rearrangement links TRBV12-3 or TRBV12-4 to TRBJ1-1, with a weak D call TRBD1 (5 bases). CDR3 length: 14 residues. V lost 1 base to trimming and J lost 1 base, with 7 bases between them.

The J gene is TRBJ2-1, the V gene TRBV11-3, with 7 positions matching TRBD1. Germline CDR1 SGHNT, CDR2 YENEEA. The J segment lost 4 bases and the V segment lost 3 bases, leaving 6 bases of the junction unmatched. The CDR3 contains 15 residues. The CDR3 DNA reads as TGTGCCAGCAGCTTCGGACAGGAGCTTTACAATGAGCAGTTCTTC. Translated: CASSFGQELYNEQFF.

Many counts were recorded for this clonotype. The V and J genes are TRBV27 and TRBJ1-1, with no clear D. The CDR3 covers 13 residues. Germline assignment: CDR1 MNHEY and CDR2 SMNVEV (reference sequence). Trimming left V 3 bases short and J 1 base short, with 6 bases between. The CDR3 is CASSLKGNTEAFF. In DNA, the CDR3 is TGTGCCAGCAGTTTGAAGGGGAACACTGAAGCTTTCTTT.

This clonotype was seen at least ten times. The genes are TRBV5-1 and TRBJ2-5; 7 nucleotides match TRBD1. The ends lost 4 bases at V and 2 bases at J; junction bases unmatched: 8. Per germline, CDR1 SGHRS and CDR2 YFSETQ. This CDR3 spans 15 amino acids. Here the CDR3 DNA reads TGCGCCAGCAGCCCTACAGGGGTCGATCAAGAGACCCAGTACTTC. Protein product: CASSPTGVDQETQYF.

This clonotype was counted many times. V is TRBV7-9 and J is TRBJ1-6; D is perhaps TRBD1 (6 bases). The CDR3 contains 14 residues. Trimming removed 1 base from V and 8 bases from J, with 9 bases in between. CDR1 SEHNR and CDR2 FQNEAQ come from the germline V gene (reference sequence). The CDR3 nucleotides read TGTGCCAGCAGCTTAGATCCAGGGGATTCACCCCTCCACTTT. Translating gives CASSLDPGDSPLHF.

The chain employs TRBV11-2 and TRBJ2-3; D call uncertain. Germline V gene lookup returns CDR1 SGHAT and CDR2 FQNNGV. The CDR3 covers 14 residues. V lost 5 bases and J 4 bases, leaving 13 bases between the germline ends. CDR3 region: CASSDGSGPDTQYF. The CDR3 nucleotides are TGTGCCAGCAGCGACGGATCGGGTCCAGATACGCAGTATTTT.

By frequency in the sample, this clonotype is medium-sized (0.01 to 0.1%). V usage is TRBV7-9 and J usage is TRBJ2-1; 7 bases are shared with TRBD2. Germline V CDR1 and CDR2: SEHNR, FQNEAQ (reference sequence). CDR3 length: 15 residues. V gave up 5 bases and J gave up 3 bases; unmatched junction bases: 7. The CDR3 DNA follows: TGTGCCAGCAGCCACTCTCTAGCGGACTACAATGAGCAGTTCTTC. The encoded protein is CASSHSLADYNEQFF. The variable domain in full, completed from reference TRBV7-9 and TRBJ2-1, reads DTGVSQNPRHKITKRGQNVTFRCDPISEHNRLYWYRQTLGQGPEFLTYFQNEAQLEKSRLLSDRFSAERPKGSFSTLEIQRTEQGDSAMYLCASSHSLADYNEQFFGPGTRLTVL.

This clonotype was found a few times. The chain employs TRBV20-1 and TRBJ2-3, with TRBD2 matching 11 bases. Germline loops: CDR1 DFQATT, CDR2 SNEGSKA (reference sequence). The V segment lost 6 bases and the J segment 4 bases; nucleotides outside the gene matches: 21. CDR3 length equals 19 residues. The CDR3 nucleotides are TGCAGTGCCGACCTTCTAGCGGGTAGCGGGAGGGAAGGCTCAGATACGCAGTATTTT. Amino acid sequence: CSADLLAGSGREGSDTQYF.

This clonotype was detected ten times or more. The chain carries TRBV15 and TRBJ2-6, with D unclear. Germline V gene sequence: CDR1 LNHNV, CDR2 YYDKDF (reference sequence). V was shortened by 3 bases and J by 1 base, with 10 bases between the two germline ends. The CDR3 is 16 amino acids. Here the CDR3 reads CATSSLRGSGANVLTF. CDR3 DNA: TGTGCCACCAGCAGCCTCCGAGGATCTGGGGCCAACGTCCTGACTTTC.

This clonotype has a count of ten or more. The rearrangement uses TRBV7-2 and TRBJ1-2; D possibly corresponds to TRBD1 (6 bases). The CDR3 length is 16 residues. V was clipped by 1 base and J by 6 bases, with 18 bases between them. From germline, CDR1 is SGHTA and CDR2 FQGNSA. The CDR3 here is CASSLVGGHGTNGYTF. CDR3 sequence (DNA): TGTGCCAGCAGCTTAGTGGGGGGCCACGGGACGAATGGCTACACCTTC.

The V and J genes are TRBV19 and TRBJ2-3; 9 nucleotides agree with TRBD2. The J segment lost 2 bases and the V segment lost 0 bases, leaving 6 bases of the junction unmatched. Germline loops: CDR1 LNHDA, CDR2 SQIVND (reference sequence). The CDR3 loop spans 17 amino acids. The DNA of the CDR3 is TGTGCCAGTAGTATAGATGGCGGGACTAGCTTCACAGATACGCAGTATTTT. It codes for CASSIDGGTSFTDTQYF. The full variable domain, in which reference TRBV19 and TRBJ2-3 provide the parts outside the CDR3, is DGGITQSPKYLFRKEGQNVTLSCEQNLNHDAMYWYRQDPGQGLRLIYYSQIVNDFQKGDIAEGYSVSREKKESFPLTVTSAQKNPTAFYLCASSIDGGTSFTDTQYFGPGTRLTVL.

This clonotype was picked up many times. The chain joins TRBV27 to TRBJ1-5, with unresolved D. This CDR3 is built from 13 residues. V was shortened by 6 bases and J by 5 bases, with 11 bases between the two germline ends. Germline V gene lookup returns CDR1 MNHEY and CDR2 SMNVEV (reference sequence). CDR3 coding DNA: TGTGCCAGCAGCAGACAAACCTATCAGCCCCAGCATTTT. Translation gives CASSRQTYQPQHF.

This sequence joins TRBV2 and TRBJ2-3; tentative D call: TRBD1 (5 bases). Germline V lookup: CDR1 SNHLY, CDR2 FYNNEI. With 6 bases removed from V and 5 bases from J, the gap between germline ends came to 12 bases. The CDR3 length is 13 residues. For the CDR3, the DNA is TGTGCCAGCAGGCAGGGCCTGGGAGATACGCAGTATTTT. Its protein product is CASRQGLGDTQYF. Variable domain in full (rest from reference TRBV2 and TRBJ2-3): EPEVTQTPSHQVTQMGQEVILRCVPISNHLYFYWYRQILGQKVEFLVSFYNNEISEKSEIFDDQFSVERPDGSNFTLKIRSTKLEDSAMYFCASRQGLGDTQYFGPGTRLTVL.

The V call is TRBV7-3, the J call TRBJ2-2, with 8 bases identical to TRBD2. CDR1 and CDR2 (germline): SGHTA, FQGTGA. V was pared by 4 bases and J by 7 bases, with 5 bases of the junction left unmatched. This CDR3 has 14 amino acids. The chain's CDR3 is CASSSTSVSGELFF. CDR3 in DNA: TGTGCCAGCAGCTCGACTAGCGTGAGCGGGGAGCTGTTTTTT.

The sample holds many counts of this clonotype. V usage is TRBV28 and J usage is TRBJ1-3; D is unresolved. Trimming removed 3 bases at V and 6 bases at J, with 12 bases between. Germline CDR1 MDHEN, CDR2 SYDVKM. The CDR3 consists of 14 residues. This CDR3 is CASSFEGFENTIYF. DNA of the CDR3: TGTGCCAGCAGTTTTGAGGGATTTGAAAACACCATATATTTT.

Many counts were recorded for this clonotype. The chain is built from TRBV28 and TRBJ1-1; the match to TRBD1 covers 7 bases. V was clipped by 10 bases and J by 1 base; unmatched bases: 6. The CDR3 is 13 residues long. CDR1 MDHEN and CDR2 SYDVKM come from the germline V gene. CDR3 region: CATLRTGNTEAFF. Written as DNA, the CDR3 is TGTGCCACCTTGAGGACAGGGAACACTGAAGCTTTCTTT.

This clonotype was seen more than once but under ten times. This chain uses TRBV5-1 with TRBJ2-1; 7 bases map to TRBD2. With 2 bases clipped from V and 1 base from J, the junction kept 3 bases outside the gene matches. In germline, CDR1 is SGHRS, CDR2 YFSETQ. The CDR3 extends over 15 amino acids. CDR3 sequence: CASSFRRGSYNEQFF. The CDR3 DNA is TGCGCCAGCAGCTTTCGGCGGGGGTCCTACAATGAGCAGTTCTTC.

This clonotype was recorded many times. This chain uses TRBV20-1 with TRBJ1-2; 8 nucleotides align to TRBD1. The junction had 16 bases not matched to a gene; V was cut back by 0 bases and J by 4 bases. The CDR3 runs to 18 residues. Per the germline V gene, CDR1 is DFQATT and CDR2 is SNEGSKA (reference sequence). This chain's CDR3 is CSARDFSADRERSYGYTF. The CDR3 bases are TGCAGTGCTAGAGATTTTTCCGCGGACAGGGAGAGGAGCTATGGCTACACCTTC.

This clonotype has ten or more counts. The chain carries TRBV20-1 and TRBJ2-1, with D perhaps matching TRBD2 (7 bases). The CDR3 loop spans 12 amino acids. In germline, CDR1 is DFQATT, CDR2 SNEGSKA (reference sequence). CDR3 sequence reads: CSGKGGYNEQFF. CDR3 bases: TGCAGCGGAAAGGGGGGGTACAATGAGCAGTTCTTC.

This clonotype was seen many times. The chain joins TRBV7-7 to TRBJ2-1; TRBD2 matches 7 bases. This CDR3 has 15 amino acids. CDR1 is SSHAT, CDR2 FNYEAQ, per germline (reference sequence). The CDR3 here is CASAPQRDPYNEQFF. As DNA, the CDR3 is TGTGCTAGCGCGCCCCAGCGGGACCCCTACAATGAGCAGTTCTTC. The full variable domain, in which reference TRBV7-7 and TRBJ2-1 provide the parts outside the CDR3, is GAGVSQSPRYKVTKRGQDVTLRCDPISSHATLYWYQQALGQGPEFLTYFNYEAQPDKSGLPSDRFSAERPEGSISTLTIQRTEQRDSAMYRCASAPQRDPYNEQFFGPGTRLTVL.

This chain joins TRBV5-6 and TRBJ1-4; D is undetermined. This CDR3 contains 15 residues. CDR1 SGHDT and CDR2 YYEEEE come from the germline V gene. Trimming cost V 3 bases and J 7 bases, with 16 bases left between them. CDR3 in amino acids: CASSSRRQWSEKLFF. In DNA form, the CDR3 reads TGTGCCAGCAGCTCGAGACGGCAATGGAGTGAAAAACTGTTTTTT.

This clonotype was seen a few times. The rearrangement links TRBV6-5 to TRBJ1-5; D gene uncertain. CDR1 is MNHEY, CDR2 SVGAGI, per germline. Between the trimmed V and J ends, which lost 0 bases and 8 bases, there was a span of 8 bases. The CDR3 runs to 13 residues. The CDR3 here is CASSYSPSKPQHF. The CDR3 nucleotides are TGTGCCAGCAGTTACTCGCCCTCAAAGCCCCAGCATTTT.

This clonotype has ten or more counts. The CDR3 DNA is TGCGCCAGCAGCTTGGGACAGGTAGAAGGTGAAGCTTTCTTT. Translation gives CASSLGQVEGEAFF. This rearrangement joins TRBV5-1 to TRBJ1-1, with TRBD1 as a possible D gene (6 bases). The CDR3 totals 14 residues. Germline loops: CDR1 SGHRS, CDR2 YFSETQ. Trimming removed 0 bases at V and 7 bases at J, with 13 bases between.

The table lists this clonotype with a few counts. The chain employs TRBV3-1 and TRBJ2-3; unclear D gene. The CDR3 is 14 residues long. Germline CDR1 and CDR2: LGHDT and YNNKEL (reference sequence). V was clipped by 4 bases and J by 5 bases, with 13 bases between them. The CDR3 spells CASSPTSRGDTQYF. The CDR3, as DNA: TGTGCCAGCAGCCCCACGAGTCGCGGAGATACGCAGTATTTT.

This clonotype came up many times. The DNA of the CDR3 is TGTGCCACTAAACAGGGAGTGCAGCCCCAGCATTTT. It codes for CATKQGVQPQHF. The chain recombines TRBV19 with TRBJ1-5; D is perhaps TRBD1 (6 bases). Between the trimmed V and J ends, which lost 10 bases and 7 bases, there was a span of 14 bases. Germline loops: CDR1 LNHDA, CDR2 SQIVND (reference sequence). The CDR3 runs 12 residues. The full variable domain, with the rest looked up from reference TRBV19 and TRBJ1-5, is DGGITQSPKYLFRKEGQNVTLSCEQNLNHDAMYWYRQDPGQGLRLIYYSQIVNDFQKGDIAEGYSVSREKKESFPLTVTSAQKNPTAFYLCATKQGVQPQHFGDGTRLSIL.

The table lists this clonotype with many counts. The V and J genes are TRBV6-6 and TRBJ1-1; no clear D. CDR3 length: 15 amino acids. Trimming took 2 bases from V and 4 from J, leaving 14 bases between them. CDR1 is MNHNY, CDR2 SVGAGI, per germline (reference sequence). CDR3 region: CASSYEPSGGTEAFF. In DNA, the CDR3 is TGTGCCAGCAGTTACGAACCCTCGGGAGGCACTGAAGCTTTCTTT.

This clonotype occurred many times. This chain uses TRBV5-1 with TRBJ1-4; D might be TRBD1 (6 bases). Germline CDR1 SGHRS, CDR2 YFSETQ. V lost 5 bases and J 3 bases, leaving 8 bases between the germline ends. The CDR3 contains 13 residues. The CDR3 nucleotides read TGCGCCAGCAGGAGGACAGCTAATGAAAAACTGTTTTTT. Protein product: CASRRTANEKLFF.

This sequence joins TRBV6-5 and TRBJ2-6, with a tentative D call TRBD1 (5 bases). The CDR3 covers 18 residues. The germline V and J ends were trimmed by 1 base and 0 bases, with 13 bases remaining between them. Germline V lookup: CDR1 MNHEY, CDR2 SVGAGI. The CDR3 region is CASSYLHRPSSGANVLTF. As DNA, the CDR3 is TGTGCCAGCAGTTACTTACACAGGCCAAGCTCTGGGGCCAACGTCCTGACTTTC.

This clonotype is judged medium-sized. The V gene is TRBV7-9, the J gene TRBJ1-4; D is ambiguous. This CDR3 comprises 14 residues. Germline V gene sequence: CDR1 SEHNR, CDR2 FQNEAQ (reference sequence). The ends were cut back, 5 bases at V and 4 bases at J, with 11 bases in the middle. CDR3 bases: TGTGCCAGCAGCCAAGCTGGGAGTAATGAAAAACTGTTTTTT. This translates into CASSQAGSNEKLFF.